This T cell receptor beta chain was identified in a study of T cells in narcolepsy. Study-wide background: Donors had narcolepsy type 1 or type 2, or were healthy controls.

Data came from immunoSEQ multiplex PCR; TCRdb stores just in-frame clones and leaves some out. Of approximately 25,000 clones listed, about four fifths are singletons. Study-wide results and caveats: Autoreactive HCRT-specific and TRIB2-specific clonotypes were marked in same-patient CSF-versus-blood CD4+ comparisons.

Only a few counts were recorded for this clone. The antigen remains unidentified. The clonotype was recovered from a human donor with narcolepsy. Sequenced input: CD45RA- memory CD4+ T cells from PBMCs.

CDR3 amino acids: CASSREMTSSGNTIYF. In nucleotides, the CDR3 is TGCGCCAGCAGCCGGGAAATGACCTCCTCTGGAAACACCATATATTTT. The chain couples TRBV5-1 to TRBJ1-3; D is undetermined. V lost 4 bases and J 0 bases, leaving 14 bases between the germline ends. CDR1 SGHRS and CDR2 YFSETQ come from the germline V gene. The CDR3 length is 16 residues. Based on the CDR3 plus reference TRBV5-1 and TRBJ1-3, the full variable domain is KAGVTQTPRYLIKTRGQQVTLSCSPISGHRSVSWYQQTPGQGLQFLFEYFSETQRNKGNFPGRFSGRQFSNSRSEMNVSTLELGDSALYLCASSREMTSSGNTIYFGEGSWLTVV.